Here is one TCR beta chain with its context. This record comes from a study of CD8+ T cells in alopecia areata. RNA extraction and reverse transcription yielded cDNA as sequencing template. Profiled with immunoSEQ multiplex PCR; TCRdb holds only in-frame clones, not every one. The sample has about 98,000 clones, roughly two fifths seen once. J lost 0 bases, V lost 5 bases, and 6 bases had no gene match. This CDR3 contains 15 residues. Germline V gene sequence: CDR1 SNHLY, CDR2 FYNNEI. The chain employs TRBV2 and TRBJ2-7, with 8 bases identical to TRBD2. This TCR came from a human donor with alopecia areata. Sample: CD4+ T cells sorted from blood. This chain's CDR3 is CASSLRGRNSYEQYF. The CDR3, as DNA: TGTGCCAGCAGTCTCCGCGGGAGGAACTCCTACGAGCAGTACTTC.